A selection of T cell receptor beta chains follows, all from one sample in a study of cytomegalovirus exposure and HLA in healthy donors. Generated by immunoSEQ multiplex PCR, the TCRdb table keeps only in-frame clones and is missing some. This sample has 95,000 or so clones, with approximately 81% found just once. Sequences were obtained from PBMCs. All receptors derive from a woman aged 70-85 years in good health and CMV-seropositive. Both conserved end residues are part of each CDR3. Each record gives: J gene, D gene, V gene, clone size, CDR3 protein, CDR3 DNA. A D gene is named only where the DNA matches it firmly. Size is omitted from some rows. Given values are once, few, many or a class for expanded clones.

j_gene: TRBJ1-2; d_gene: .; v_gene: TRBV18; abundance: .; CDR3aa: CASSPGRGNYGYTF; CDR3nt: TGTGCCAGCTCACCCGGACGGGGGAACTATGGCTACACCTTC
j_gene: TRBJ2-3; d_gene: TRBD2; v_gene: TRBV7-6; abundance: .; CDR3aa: CASSRGPASGSRSTDTQYF; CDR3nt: TGTGCCAGCAGCCGGGGCCCTGCGAGCGGGAGTCGGAGCACAGATACGCAGTATTTT
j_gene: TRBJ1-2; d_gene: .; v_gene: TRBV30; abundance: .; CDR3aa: CARSWGGNYGYTF; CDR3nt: TGTGCCCGGAGCTGGGGGGGAAACTATGGCTACACCTTC
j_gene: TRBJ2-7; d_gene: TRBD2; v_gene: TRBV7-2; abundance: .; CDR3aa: CASSLGSGSIYEQYF; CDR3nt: TGTGCCAGCAGCTTAGGAAGCGGGAGTATTTACGAGCAGTACTTC
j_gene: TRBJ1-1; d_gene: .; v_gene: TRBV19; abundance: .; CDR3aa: CASSIDRGLMNTEAFF; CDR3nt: TGTGCCAGTAGTATAGACCGAGGACTGATGAACACTGAAGCTTTCTTT
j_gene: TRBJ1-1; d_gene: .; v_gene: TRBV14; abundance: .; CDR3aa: CASSLKAGNTEAFF; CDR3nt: TGTGCCAGCAGCCTCAAGGCGGGTAACACTGAAGCTTTCTTT
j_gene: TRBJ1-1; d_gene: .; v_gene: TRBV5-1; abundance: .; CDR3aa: CASSLDDRYNTEAFF; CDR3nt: TGCGCCAGCAGCTTGGATGACAGGTATAACACTGAAGCTTTCTTT
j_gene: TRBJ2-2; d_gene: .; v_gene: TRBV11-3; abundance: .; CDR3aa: CASSSSRGSTGELFF; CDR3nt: TGTGCCAGCAGCTCCTCCAGGGGTTCCACCGGGGAGCTGTTTTTT
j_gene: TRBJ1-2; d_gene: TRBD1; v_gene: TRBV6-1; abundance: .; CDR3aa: CASSEWGRGRKNGYTF; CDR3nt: TGTGCCAGCAGCGAATGGGGAAGGGGGCGGAAGAATGGCTACACCTTC
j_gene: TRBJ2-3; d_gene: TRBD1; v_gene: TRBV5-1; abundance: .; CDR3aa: CASSSLPTGANTDTQYF; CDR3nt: TGCGCCAGCAGCTCTCTTCCGACAGGGGCCAACACAGATACGCAGTATTTT
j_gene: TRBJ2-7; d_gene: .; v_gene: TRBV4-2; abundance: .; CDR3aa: CASSTRLTAAYEQYF; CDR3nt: TGTGCCAGCAGCACCCGACTGACGGCAGCCTACGAGCAGTACTTC
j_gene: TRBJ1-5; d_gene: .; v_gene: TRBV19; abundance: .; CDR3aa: CASKDGMQNQPQHF; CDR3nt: TGTGCCAGCAAAGACGGGATGCAGAATCAGCCCCAGCATTTT
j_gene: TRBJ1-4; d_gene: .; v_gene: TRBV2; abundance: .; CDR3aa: CASSPLSGGRVEKLFF; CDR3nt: TGTGCCAGCAGTCCCCTTTCCGGGGGGAGAGTTGAAAAACTGTTTTTT
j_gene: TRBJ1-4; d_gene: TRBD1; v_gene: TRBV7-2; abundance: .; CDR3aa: CASSPEGGRGEKLFF; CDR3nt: TGTGCCAGCAGCCCCGAAGGGGGCAGAGGTGAAAAACTGTTTTTT
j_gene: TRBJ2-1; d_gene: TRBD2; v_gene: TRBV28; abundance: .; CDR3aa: CASSLFPSGRTSSYNEQFF; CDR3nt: TGTGCCAGCAGTTTATTTCCTAGCGGGAGGACTAGCTCCTACAATGAGCAGTTCTTC
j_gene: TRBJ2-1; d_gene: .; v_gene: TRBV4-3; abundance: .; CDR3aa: CASSLNQGYNEQFF; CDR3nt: TGCGCCAGCAGTTTAAACCAGGGCTACAATGAGCAGTTCTTC
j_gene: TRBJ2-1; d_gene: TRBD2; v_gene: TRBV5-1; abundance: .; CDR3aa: CASSPGLAVAEQFF; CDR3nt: TGCGCCAGCAGCCCGGGACTAGCGGTAGCTGAGCAGTTCTTC
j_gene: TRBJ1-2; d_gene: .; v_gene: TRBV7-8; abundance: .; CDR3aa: CASSLGGTSYGYTF; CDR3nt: TGTGCCAGCAGCTTAGGGGGGACAAGTTATGGCTACACCTTC
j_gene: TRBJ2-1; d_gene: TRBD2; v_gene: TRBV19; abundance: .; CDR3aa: CASSFSGTSGSNEQFF; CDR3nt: TGTGCCAGTAGTTTCTCCGGGACTAGCGGGAGCAATGAGCAGTTCTTC
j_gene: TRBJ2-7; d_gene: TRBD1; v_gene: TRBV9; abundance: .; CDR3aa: CASSADRESEQYF; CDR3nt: TGTGCCAGCAGCGCAGACAGGGAGTCCGAGCAGTACTTC
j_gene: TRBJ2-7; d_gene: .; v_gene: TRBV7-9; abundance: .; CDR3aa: CASSLVGSGIDEQYF; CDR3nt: TGTGCCAGCAGCTTAGTAGGGTCGGGGATCGACGAGCAGTACTTC
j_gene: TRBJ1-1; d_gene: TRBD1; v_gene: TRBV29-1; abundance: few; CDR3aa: CSVEDRGADEAFF; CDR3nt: TGCAGCGTTGAGGACAGGGGAGCAGACGAAGCTTTCTTT
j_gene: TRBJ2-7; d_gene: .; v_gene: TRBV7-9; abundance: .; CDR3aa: CASSLRPSYEQYF; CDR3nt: TGTGCCAGCAGCTTGCGCCCCTCCTACGAGCAGTACTTC
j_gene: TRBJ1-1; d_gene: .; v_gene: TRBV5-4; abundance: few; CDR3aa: CASSQTGYGTEAFF; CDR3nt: TGTGCCAGCAGCCAGACAGGTTACGGCACTGAAGCTTTCTTT
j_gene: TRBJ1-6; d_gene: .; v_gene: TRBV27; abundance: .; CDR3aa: CASRRDRNYNSPLHF; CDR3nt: TGTGCCAGCAGACGAGACAGGAATTACAATTCACCCCTCCACTTT
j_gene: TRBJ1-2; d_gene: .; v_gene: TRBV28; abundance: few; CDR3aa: CASSLGRVGYTF; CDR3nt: TGTGCCAGCAGTTTAGGCAGGGTAGGCTACACCTTC
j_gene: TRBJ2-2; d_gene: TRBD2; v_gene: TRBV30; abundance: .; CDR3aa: CAWRRGLAGDTGELFF; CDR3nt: TGTGCCTGGAGAAGGGGACTAGCGGGAGACACCGGGGAGCTGTTTTTT
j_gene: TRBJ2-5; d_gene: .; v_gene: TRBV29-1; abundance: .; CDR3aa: CSVTPLGARETQYF; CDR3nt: TGCAGCGTCACCCCTCTGGGGGCCCGAGAGACCCAGTACTTC
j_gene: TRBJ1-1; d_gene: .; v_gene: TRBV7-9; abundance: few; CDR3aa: CASSLGEVTEAFF; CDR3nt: TGTGCCAGCAGCTTGGGGGAGGTGACTGAAGCTTTCTTT
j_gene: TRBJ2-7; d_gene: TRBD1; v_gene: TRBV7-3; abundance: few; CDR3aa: CASSLQPTGQGPYEQYF; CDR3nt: TGTGCCAGCAGCTTACAGCCGACGGGACAGGGACCCTACGAGCAGTACTTC
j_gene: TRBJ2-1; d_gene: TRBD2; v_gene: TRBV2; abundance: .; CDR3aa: CASRKLAGFYNEQFF; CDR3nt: TGTGCCAGCAGAAAACTAGCGGGGTTCTACAATGAGCAGTTCTTC
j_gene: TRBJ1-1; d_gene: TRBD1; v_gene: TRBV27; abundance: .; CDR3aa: CASTPGRGLVGAFF; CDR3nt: TGTGCCAGCACCCCAGGCAGGGGGCTTGTTGGAGCTTTCTTT
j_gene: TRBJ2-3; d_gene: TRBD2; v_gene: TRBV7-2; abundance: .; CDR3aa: CASRRTSGRVVDTQYF; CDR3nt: TGTGCCTCTCGGAGGACTAGCGGGAGAGTGGTAGATACGCAGTATTTT
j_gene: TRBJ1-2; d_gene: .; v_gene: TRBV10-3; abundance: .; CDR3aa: CAISDPTTGTGYTF; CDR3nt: TGTGCCATCAGTGACCCCACGACAGGTACCGGCTACACCTTC
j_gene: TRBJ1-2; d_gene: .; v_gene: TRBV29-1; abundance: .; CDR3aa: CSVEGEGGNYGYTF; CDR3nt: TGCAGCGTTGAGGGAGAGGGTGGGAACTATGGCTACACCTTC
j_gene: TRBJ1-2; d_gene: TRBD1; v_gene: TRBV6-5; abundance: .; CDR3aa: CASSPITGGSQGYTF; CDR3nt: TGTGCCAGCAGTCCTATTACAGGGGGCTCTCAGGGCTACACCTTC
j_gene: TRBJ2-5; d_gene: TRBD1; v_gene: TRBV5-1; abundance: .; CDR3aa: CASSLGRQGAYLGETQYF; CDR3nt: TGCGCCAGCAGCTTGGGCCGACAGGGGGCATATTTGGGGGAGACCCAGTACTTC
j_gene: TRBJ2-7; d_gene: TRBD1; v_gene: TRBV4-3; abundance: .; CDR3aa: CASSLGQAHEQYF; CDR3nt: TGCGCCAGCAGCCTAGGACAGGCACACGAGCAGTACTTC
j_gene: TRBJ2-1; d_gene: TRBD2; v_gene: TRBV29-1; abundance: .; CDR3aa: CSVSLGVAGGPNNEQFF; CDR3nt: TGCAGCGTTTCCCTAGGGGTAGCGGGAGGGCCCAACAATGAGCAGTTCTTC
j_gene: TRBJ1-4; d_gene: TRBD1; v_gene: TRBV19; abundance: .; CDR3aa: CASSPTHPGQGRGEKLFF; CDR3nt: TGTGCCAGTAGTCCAACCCACCCGGGACAGGGACGAGGGGAAAAACTGTTTTTT